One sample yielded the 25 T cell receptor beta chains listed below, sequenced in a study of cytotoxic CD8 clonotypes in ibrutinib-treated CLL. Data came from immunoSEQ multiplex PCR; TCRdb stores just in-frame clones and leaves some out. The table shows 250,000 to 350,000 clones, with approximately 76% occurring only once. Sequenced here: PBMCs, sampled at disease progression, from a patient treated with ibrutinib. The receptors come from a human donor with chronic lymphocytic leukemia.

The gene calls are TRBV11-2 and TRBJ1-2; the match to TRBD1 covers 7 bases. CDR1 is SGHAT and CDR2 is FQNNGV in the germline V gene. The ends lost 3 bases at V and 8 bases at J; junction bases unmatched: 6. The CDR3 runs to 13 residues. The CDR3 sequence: CASSLTGLEGYTF. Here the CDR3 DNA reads TGTGCCAGCAGCTTGACAGGGCTTGAAGGCTACACCTTC.

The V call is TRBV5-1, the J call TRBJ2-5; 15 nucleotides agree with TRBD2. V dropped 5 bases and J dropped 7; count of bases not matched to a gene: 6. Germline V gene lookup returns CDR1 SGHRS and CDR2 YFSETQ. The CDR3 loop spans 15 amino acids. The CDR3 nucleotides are TGCGCCAGCAGTGGACTAGCGGGGGGGCCGGGGACCCAGTACTTC. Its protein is CASSGLAGGPGTQYF.

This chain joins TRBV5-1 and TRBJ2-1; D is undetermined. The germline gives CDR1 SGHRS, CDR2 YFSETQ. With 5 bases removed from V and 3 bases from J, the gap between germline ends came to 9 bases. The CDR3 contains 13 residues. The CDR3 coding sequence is TGCGCCAGCAGTCTCAGCGACTACAATGAGCAGTTCTTC. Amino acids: CASSLSDYNEQFF.

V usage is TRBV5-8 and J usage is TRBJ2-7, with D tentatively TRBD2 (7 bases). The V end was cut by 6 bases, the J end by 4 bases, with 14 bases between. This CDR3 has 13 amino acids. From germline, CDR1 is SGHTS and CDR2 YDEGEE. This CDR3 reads CASIRRGGYEQYF. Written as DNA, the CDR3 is TGTGCCAGCATCCGGAGGGGGGGGTACGAGCAGTACTTC.

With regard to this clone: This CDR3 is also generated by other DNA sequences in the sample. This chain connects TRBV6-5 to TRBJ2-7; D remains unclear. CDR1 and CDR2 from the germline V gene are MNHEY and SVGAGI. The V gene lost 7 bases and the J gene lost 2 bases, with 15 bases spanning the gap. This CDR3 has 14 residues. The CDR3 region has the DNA TGTGCCAGCACCGGTCCCGGTTATGCCTACGAGCAGTACTTC. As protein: CASTGPGYAYEQYF.

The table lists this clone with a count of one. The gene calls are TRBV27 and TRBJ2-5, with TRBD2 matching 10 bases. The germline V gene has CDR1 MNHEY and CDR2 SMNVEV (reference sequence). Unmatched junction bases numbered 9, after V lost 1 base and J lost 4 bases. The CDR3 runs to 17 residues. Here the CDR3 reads CASSLLVAGGRGETQYF. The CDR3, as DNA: TGTGCCAGCAGTTTATTAGTAGCGGGAGGACGAGGAGAGACCCAGTACTTC.

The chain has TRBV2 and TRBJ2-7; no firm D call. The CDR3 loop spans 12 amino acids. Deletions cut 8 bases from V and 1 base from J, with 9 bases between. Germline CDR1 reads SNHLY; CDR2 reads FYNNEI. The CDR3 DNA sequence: TGTGCCAGCTCTTCAGCTTCCTACGAGCAGTACTTC. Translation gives CASSSASYEQYF.

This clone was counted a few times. The CDR3 spells CASSVGPGLRGYTF. CDR3 DNA sequence: TGTGCCAGCAGCGTAGGACCTGGGTTGCGTGGCTACACCTTC. The chain has TRBV9 and TRBJ1-2; D not resolved. The CDR3 spans 14 residues. Between the trimmed V and J ends, which lost 0 bases and 7 bases, there was a span of 13 bases. Germline V gene data show CDR1 as SGDLS and CDR2 as YYNGEE.

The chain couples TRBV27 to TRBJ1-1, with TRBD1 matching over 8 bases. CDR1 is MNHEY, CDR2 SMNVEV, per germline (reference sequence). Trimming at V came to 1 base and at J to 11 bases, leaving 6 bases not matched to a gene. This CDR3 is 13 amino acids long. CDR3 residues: CASSLLGQARAFF. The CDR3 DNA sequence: TGTGCCAGCAGTTTATTGGGACAGGCAAGGGCTTTCTTT.

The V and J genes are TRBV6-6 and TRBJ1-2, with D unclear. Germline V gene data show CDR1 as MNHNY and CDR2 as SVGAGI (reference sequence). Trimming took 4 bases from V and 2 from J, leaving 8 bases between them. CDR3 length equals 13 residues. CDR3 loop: CASSLSRNYGYTF. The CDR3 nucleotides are TGTGCCAGCAGTTTATCACGGAACTATGGCTACACCTTC.

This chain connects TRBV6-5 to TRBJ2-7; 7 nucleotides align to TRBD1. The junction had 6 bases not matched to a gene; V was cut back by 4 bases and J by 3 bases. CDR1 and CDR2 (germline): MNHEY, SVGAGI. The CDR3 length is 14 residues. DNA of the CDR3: TGTGCCAGCAGTTTCGGGACAGAAGACTACGAGCAGTACTTC. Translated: CASSFGTEDYEQYF.

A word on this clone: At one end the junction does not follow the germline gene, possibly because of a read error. CDR3 sequence: CASSLRTTGRVF. CDR3 bases: TGCGCCAGCAGCTTGCGGACGACAGGGAGGGTTTTT. The J gene is TRBJ1-4, the V gene TRBV5-1; 7 nucleotides align to TRBD1. Germline V lookup: CDR1 SGHRS, CDR2 YFSETQ. There are 12 residues in the CDR3.

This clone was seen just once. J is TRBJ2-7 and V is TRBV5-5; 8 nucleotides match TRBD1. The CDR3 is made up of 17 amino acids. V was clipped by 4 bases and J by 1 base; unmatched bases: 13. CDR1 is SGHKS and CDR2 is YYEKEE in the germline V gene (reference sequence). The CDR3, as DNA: TGTGCCAGCAGCCCTGGAGTGTATCGGACAGGGTCCTACGAGCAGTACTTC. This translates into CASSPGVYRTGSYEQYF.

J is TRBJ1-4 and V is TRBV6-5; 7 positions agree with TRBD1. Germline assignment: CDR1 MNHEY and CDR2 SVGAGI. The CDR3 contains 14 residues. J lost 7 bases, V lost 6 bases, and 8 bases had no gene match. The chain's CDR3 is CASSQTGVIEKLFF. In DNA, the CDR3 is TGTGCCAGCAGCCAAACAGGGGTTATTGAAAAACTGTTTTTT.

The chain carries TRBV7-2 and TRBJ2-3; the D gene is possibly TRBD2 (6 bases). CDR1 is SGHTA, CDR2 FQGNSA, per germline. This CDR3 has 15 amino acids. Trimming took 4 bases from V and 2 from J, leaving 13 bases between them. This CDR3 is CASSSSGANTDTQYF. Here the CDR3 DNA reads TGTGCCAGCAGCTCTTCGGGAGCTAACACAGATACGCAGTATTTT.

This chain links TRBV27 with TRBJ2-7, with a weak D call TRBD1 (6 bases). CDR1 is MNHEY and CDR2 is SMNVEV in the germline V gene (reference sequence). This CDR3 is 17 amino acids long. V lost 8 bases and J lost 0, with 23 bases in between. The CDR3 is CASGLVGTPSSSYEQYF. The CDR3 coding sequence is TGTGCCAGCGGACTCGTTGGGACACCAAGCTCCTCCTACGAGCAGTACTTC.

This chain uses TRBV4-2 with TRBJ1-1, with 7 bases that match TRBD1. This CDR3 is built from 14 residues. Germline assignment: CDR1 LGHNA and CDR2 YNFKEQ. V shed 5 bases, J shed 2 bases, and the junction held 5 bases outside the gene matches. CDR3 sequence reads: CASSAGQRNTEAFF. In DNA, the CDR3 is TGTGCCAGCAGCGCGGGACAGAGAAACACTGAAGCTTTCTTT.

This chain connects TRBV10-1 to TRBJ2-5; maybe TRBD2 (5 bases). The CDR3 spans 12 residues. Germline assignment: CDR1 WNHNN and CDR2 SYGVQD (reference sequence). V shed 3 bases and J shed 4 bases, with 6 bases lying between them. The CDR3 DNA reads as TGCGCCAGCAGTGACCTAGCAGAGACCCAGTACTTC. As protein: CASSDLAETQYF.

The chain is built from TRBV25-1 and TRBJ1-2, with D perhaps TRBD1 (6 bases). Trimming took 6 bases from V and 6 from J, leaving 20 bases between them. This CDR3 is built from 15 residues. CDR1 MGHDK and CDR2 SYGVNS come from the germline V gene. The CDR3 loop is CASSLGEWHRDGYTF. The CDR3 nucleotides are TGTGCCAGCAGCCTCGGGGAGTGGCACAGGGATGGCTACACCTTC.

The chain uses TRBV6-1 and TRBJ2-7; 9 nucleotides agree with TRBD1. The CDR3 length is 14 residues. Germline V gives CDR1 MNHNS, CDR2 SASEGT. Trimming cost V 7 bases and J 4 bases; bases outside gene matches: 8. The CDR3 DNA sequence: TGTGCCAGCACTTCAACAGGGGGCAGATACGAGCAGTACTTC. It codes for CASTSTGGRYEQYF.

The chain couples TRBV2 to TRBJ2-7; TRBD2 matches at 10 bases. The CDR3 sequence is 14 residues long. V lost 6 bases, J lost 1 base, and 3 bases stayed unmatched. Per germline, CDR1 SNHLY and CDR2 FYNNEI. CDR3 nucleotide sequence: TGTGCCAGCAGGGAGACTAGCGGGTCCTACGAGCAGTACTTC. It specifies CASRETSGSYEQYF. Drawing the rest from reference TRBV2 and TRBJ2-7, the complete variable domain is EPEVTQTPSHQVTQMGQEVILRCVPISNHLYFYWYRQILGQKVEFLVSFYNNEISEKSEIFDDQFSVERPDGSNFTLKIRSTKLEDSAMYFCASRETSGSYEQYFGPGTRLTVT.

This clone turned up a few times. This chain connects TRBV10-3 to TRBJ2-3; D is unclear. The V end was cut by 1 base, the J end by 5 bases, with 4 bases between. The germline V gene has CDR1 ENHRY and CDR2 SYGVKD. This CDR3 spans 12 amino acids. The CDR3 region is CAISEFIDTQYF. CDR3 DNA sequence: TGTGCCATCAGTGAGTTTATAGATACGCAGTATTTT.

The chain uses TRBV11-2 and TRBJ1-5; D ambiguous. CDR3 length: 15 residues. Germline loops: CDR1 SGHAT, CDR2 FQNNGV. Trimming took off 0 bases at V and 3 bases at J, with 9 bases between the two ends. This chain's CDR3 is CASSLDGSPNQPQHF. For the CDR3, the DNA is TGTGCCAGCAGCTTAGATGGCAGCCCCAATCAGCCCCAGCATTTT.

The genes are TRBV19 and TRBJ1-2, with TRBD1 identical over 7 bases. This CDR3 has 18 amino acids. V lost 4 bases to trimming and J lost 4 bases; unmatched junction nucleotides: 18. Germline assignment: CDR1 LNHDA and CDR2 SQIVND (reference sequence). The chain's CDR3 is CASSTRTGGIGFLYGYTF. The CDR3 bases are TGTGCCAGTAGTACCAGGACAGGTGGAATAGGTTTCCTCTATGGCTACACCTTC.

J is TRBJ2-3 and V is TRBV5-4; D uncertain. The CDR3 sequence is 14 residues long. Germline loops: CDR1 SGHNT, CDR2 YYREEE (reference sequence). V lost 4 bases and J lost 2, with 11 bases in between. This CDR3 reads CASSRDLATDTQYF. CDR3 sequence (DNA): TGTGCCAGCAGCCGCGACTTGGCCACAGATACGCAGTATTTT. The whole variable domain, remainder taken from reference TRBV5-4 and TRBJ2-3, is ETGVTQSPTHLIKTRGQQVTLRCSSQSGHNTVSWYQQALGQGPQFIFQYYREEENGRGNFPPRFSGLQFPNYSSELNVNALELDDSALYLCASSRDLATDTQYFGPGTRLTVL.